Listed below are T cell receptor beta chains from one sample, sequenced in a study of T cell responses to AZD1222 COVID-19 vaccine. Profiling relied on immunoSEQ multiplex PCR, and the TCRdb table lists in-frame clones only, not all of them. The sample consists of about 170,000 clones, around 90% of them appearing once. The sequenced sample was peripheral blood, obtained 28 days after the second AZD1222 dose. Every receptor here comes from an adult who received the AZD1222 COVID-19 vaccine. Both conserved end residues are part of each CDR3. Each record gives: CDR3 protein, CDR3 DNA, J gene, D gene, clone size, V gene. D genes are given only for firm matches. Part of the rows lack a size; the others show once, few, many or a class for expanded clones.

CASSRGTSEETQYF | TGTGCCAGCAGCCGCGGGACTAGTGAAGAGACCCAGTACTTC | TRBJ2-5 | TRBD2 | . | TRBV5-4
CASSQQDKNTEAFF | TGTGCCAGCTCACAACAGGACAAGAACACTGAAGCTTTCTTT | TRBJ1-1 | . | . | TRBV18
CASSQSVAGLSTDTQYF | TGCGCCAGCAGCCAATCCGTGGCAGGCCTAAGCACAGATACGCAGTATTTT | TRBJ2-3 | . | . | TRBV4-1
CASSHGTWETQYF | TGTGCCAGCAGCCACGGGACCTGGGAGACCCAGTACTTC | TRBJ2-5 | . | . | TRBV14
CASPGQAVGYTF | TGTGCCAGCCCGGGACAGGCAGTCGGCTACACCTTC | TRBJ1-2 | TRBD1 | many | TRBV6-5
CASSQFDRGPAAFF | TGTGCCAGCAGCCAATTTGACAGGGGGCCCGCGGCTTTCTTT | TRBJ1-1 | TRBD1 | . | TRBV3-1/TRBV3-2
CSVAPGRRF | TGCAGCGTCGCGCCGGGGAGGAGGTTT | TRBJ1-1 | . | . | TRBV29-1
CASSQAPASGGVNEQFF | TGTGCCAGCAGCCAAGCCCCGGCTAGCGGGGGGGTAAATGAGCAGTTCTTC | TRBJ2-1 | TRBD2 | few | TRBV4-2
CASSQTAGQYGYTF | TGTGCCAGCAGCCAAACGGCAGGTCAATATGGCTACACCTTC | TRBJ1-2 | . | . | TRBV4-2
CATAVGRATGELFF | TGTGCCACGGCCGTAGGCAGGGCCACCGGGGAGCTGTTTTTT | TRBJ2-2 | . | . | TRBV6-5
CASSLARRMNTEAFF | TGCGCCAGCAGCTTGGCCAGAAGAATGAACACTGAAGCTTTCTTT | TRBJ1-1 | . | . | TRBV5-1
CASSPSSGGYEQYF | TGTGCCAGCTCACCGTCATCTGGAGGCTACGAGCAGTACTTC | TRBJ2-7 | . | once | TRBV18
CASSSGQGASSYNSPLHF | TGTGCCAGCTCATCTGGACAGGGGGCGAGCTCCTATAATTCACCCCTCCACTTT | TRBJ1-6 | TRBD1 | . | TRBV18
CASSQDWRRGEKLFF | TGTGCCAGCAGCCAAGATTGGAGGAGGGGTGAAAAACTGTTTTTT | TRBJ1-4 | . | . | TRBV3-1/TRBV3-2
CASSLNLAGGPDTQYF | TGCGCCAGCAGCTTGAACTTAGCGGGGGGGCCAGATACGCAGTATTTT | TRBJ2-3 | TRBD2 | . | TRBV5-1
CASTITGGSYEQYF | TGTGCCAGCACAATAACAGGGGGGTCCTACGAGCAGTACTTC | TRBJ2-7 | TRBD1 | . | TRBV11-2
CASSPSIRGANTEAFF | TGTGCCAGCTCACCCTCAATCAGGGGGGCTAACACTGAAGCTTTCTTT | TRBJ1-1 | TRBD1 | once | TRBV18
CASSHQQGNTEAFF | TGTGCCAGCAGCCATCAACAGGGGAACACTGAAGCTTTCTTT | TRBJ1-1 | . | . | TRBV11-2
CATVRDISSPLHF | TGTGCCACCGTCCGGGACATATCTTCACCCCTCCACTTT | TRBJ1-6 | . | . | TRBV10-3
CASSLAPRVPEETQYF | TGTGCCAGCAGCTTAGCACCTCGCGTGCCCGAAGAGACCCAGTACTTC | TRBJ2-5 | . | . | TRBV11-2
CASVARGQDGYTF | TGTGCCAGCGTAGCAAGGGGACAGGATGGCTACACCTTC | TRBJ1-2 | TRBD1 | . | TRBV6-5
CASIMNRSGYTF | TGTGCCAGCATTATGAACCGGTCGGGCTACACCTTC | TRBJ1-2 | . | . | TRBV6-5
CASSILGTGFAEQYF | TGTGCCAGTAGTATTTTAGGGACAGGGTTTGCCGAGCAGTACTTC | TRBJ2-7 | TRBD1 | . | TRBV19
CASSLMPTGLEQYF | TGTGCCAGCAGTTTAATGCCCACGGGTCTCGAGCAGTACTTC | TRBJ2-7 | . | . | TRBV27
CASSQSGRANTGELFF | TGTGCCAGCAGCCAATCAGGTCGCGCGAACACCGGGGAGCTGTTTTTT | TRBJ2-2 | . | . | TRBV11-3
CASIGARGEKLFF | TGTGCCAGTATTGGGGCGCGGGGAGAAAAACTGTTTTTT | TRBJ1-4 | . | . | TRBV19
CAWSRRAGANYGYTF | TGTGCCTGGAGTCGGCGGGCTGGGGCTAACTATGGCTACACCTTC | TRBJ1-2 | . | . | TRBV30
CASSGTGSLNEQFF | TGTGCCAGCAGTGGGACAGGGAGTTTAAATGAGCAGTTCTTC | TRBJ2-1 | TRBD1 | . | TRBV25-1
CASRASSTNEKLFF | TGTGCCAGCAGGGCATCTTCAACTAATGAAAAACTGTTTTTT | TRBJ1-4 | . | . | TRBV7-9
CASSPGGFSGNTIYF | TGTGCCAGCAGTCCAGGCGGGTTCTCTGGAAACACCATATATTTT | TRBJ1-3 | . | . | TRBV27
CASSLSGTGLYEQYF | TGTGCCAGCAGCTTATCCGGGACAGGGCTCTACGAGCAGTACTTC | TRBJ2-7 | TRBD1 | few | TRBV11-2
CSGKQGGPGNTIYF | TGCAGCGGCAAACAGGGCGGCCCTGGAAACACCATATATTTT | TRBJ1-3 | . | . | TRBV29-1
CASSRSGGANEQFF | TGTGCCAGCAGCCGTAGCGGGGGGGCCAATGAGCAGTTCTTC | TRBJ2-1 | TRBD2 | . | TRBV7-9
CASSIAPGTDNQPQHF | TGTGCCAGTAGTATTGCCCCCGGGACGGATAATCAGCCCCAGCATTTT | TRBJ1-5 | . | . | TRBV19
CASSHHAQGLNSPLHF | TGTGCCAGCAGCCACCACGCCCAGGGGCTAAATTCACCCCTCCACTTT | TRBJ1-6 | . | . | TRBV14
CASSQVPRGGRGEAFF | TGCGCCAGCAGCCAGGTACCCAGGGGAGGGAGAGGTGAAGCTTTCTTT | TRBJ1-1 | . | . | TRBV4-3
CASSFGPGQGARNYGYTF | TGTGCCAGCAGCTTTGGGCCGGGACAGGGCGCTAGAAACTATGGCTACACCTTC | TRBJ1-2 | TRBD1 | . | TRBV5-5
CASSEAGQGAWYGYTF | TGTGCCAGCAGTGAGGCGGGACAGGGGGCTTGGTATGGCTACACCTTC | TRBJ1-2 | TRBD1 | . | TRBV6-1